Detailed here is one T cell receptor (beta chain). Its target antigen remains unknown. Base quality data are lacking; no much larger clone is found one base away. The data were taken from a study of cytomegalovirus exposure and HLA in healthy donors (dated by TCRdb to the late 2010s). About the study as a whole: According to an earlier analysis of 587 of the donors, roughly 180 million T cells yielded 90 million to 130 million unique TCR beta sequences and more than 250 Gb of sequence data. To decide whether each TCR beta V gene segment behaved as functional or pseudogenic, an earlier analysis of approximately 620 of the donors relied on high-throughput TCR beta sequencing. Among over 350 genotyped donors of the cohort, an average of around 240,000 unique TCR beta nucleotide sequences were sequenced per donor, roughly 18% of them non-productive. Of the 398 genotyped donors, over 70% fell in the genetic ancestry cluster associated with self-reported Caucasian donors. Typing coverage differed by locus: A, B, C, DRB1 and DQB1 were typed in about 620-630 donors, DQA1 in 500 to 550, DPA1 in 600 to 610, and DPB1 in just under 490. The study combined high-throughput TCR immunosequencing, statistical association of individual TCRs with disease status, and machine learning to predict cytomegalovirus infection status. Genome-wide SNP genotypes for about 60% of the 666 donors were used in a later genetic analysis, which treated that subset as a discovery cohort. The study used immunosequencing to profile the T cell repertoires of some 600 subjects and linked those repertoires to cytomegalovirus serostatus. A later analysis re-examined previously published TCR beta repertoires from roughly 720 donors and added high-resolution HLA genotyping to investigate patterns of TCR occurrence. Rather than drawing on any new phenotypic data, the later analysis identified candidate immune exposures from TCR beta sequences and the way those sequences occurred across donors. Approximately 310 gigabases of sequencing data and around 87 million unique TCR sequences were included in an early release covering about 700 HLA-typed donors. Besides the first cohort of roughly 700 subjects, a separate validation cohort made up of 120 different subjects was used. Donor age, sex, ethnicity and CMV serostatus were compiled alongside the repertoire data. All discovery cohort repertoires had been generated using a single sequencing platform. About five DR-DQ haplotypes were treated as single units for association and clustering because of strong linkage in the cohort. The study aimed to test whether cataloging public T cell receptors could reveal signatures of past pathogen exposure. Class I and class II HLA loci were covered by the typing at four-digit resolution.

Here is what the overall study found, with its caveats: Several of the top co-occurrence clusters appeared to be linked to parvovirus B19, influenza, CMV and Epstein-Barr virus, according to a later analysis. The cohort was sequenced for TCR beta chains only, and without alpha or paired-chain data the features that could be detected were limited. HLA typing was unavailable for some donors at each locus, so association tests used only the typed subset. In both the original and validation cohorts, the classifier was reported to diagnose cytomegalovirus status with high specificity and sensitivity. An association between a missense DCLRE1C variant and V-gene and J-gene trimming of TCR beta chains was found in a later genetic analysis and replicated in an independent cohort. Most TCR sequences were seen in very few donors, while some public TCRs were found in many individuals. An earlier analysis of approximately 500 of the donors showed that most TCR beta V segments appeared in productive rearrangements either about 87% or about 30% of the time, which broadly matched IMGT annotations. Roughly uniform sequencing depth across donors was assumed in presence/absence analyses, although this assumption may not hold. Because counts were too low, fewer than 20 rarely observed V segments, including chromosome 9 orphons, were excluded from the earlier analysis of a few hundred of the donors. A total of fewer than 200 TCR beta chains were listed by the study as associated with cytomegalovirus. When HLA alleles, especially DR and DQ, strongly co-occurred, TCR associations were difficult to assign to individual alleles. A further reported finding was that TCR beta sequences accurately predicted the HLA-A and HLA-B alleles for most subjects in the first cohort. Linkage disequilibrium might explain the correlated functional status among segregating V segments, but an unknown experimental factor could not be excluded. In vitro tests confirmed that three of the cytomegalovirus-associated TCR beta chains recognize cytomegalovirus antigens. In a later analysis, TCR association rates were found to vary across HLA loci, with the most associated TCRs seen for DRB1 alleles and the fewest for HLA-C alleles. A group of highly shared sequence variants was considered likely to be a technical artifact of the sequencing pipeline. Specific HLA alleles were associated with around 18,000 TCR beta sequences at a false discovery rate of 0.05 in a later analysis. A later analysis found that most CMV-associated TCR beta chains appeared HLA-restricted, with HLA associations seemingly driven largely by CMV exposure. According to the authors, the approach could potentially be generalized to other disease states and immunological phenotypes. A later genetic analysis reported fewer N-insertions in productive TCRs among donors in an Asian-associated ancestry cluster than the 666-donor mean. The only immune exposure information available for the cohort was CMV serostatus. In a later analysis, HLA-associated TCR beta chains were found to be more clonally expanded and to have lower generation probabilities than equally common non-associated chains.

The cohort was made up of about 610 healthy bone marrow donors. Cohort members were all nominally healthy when sampled, although unrecorded immune exposures were likely present. The donor was CMV seronegative and belonged to the group of 350 or so seronegative cohort members. Every donor gave a peripheral blood sample, and the peripheral blood mononuclear cells from that sample were used for TCR beta sequencing. The Qiagen DNeasy Blood Extraction Kit was used to extract genomic DNA from the blood cell samples. The library was generated by the immunoSEQ multiplex PCR assay. For the multiplex PCR, a mixture combining 60 forward primers for TCR Vbeta segments and 13 reverse primers for TCR Jbeta segments was used. A multiplex PCR assay on genomic DNA amplified the CDR3 region of rearranged TCR beta genes. The amplified TCR beta libraries were sequenced on the Illumina HiSeq System as 87-base-pair reads. Regarding the original processing steps: A later analysis counted about 82 million unique TCR beta chains across the 650 to 800 repertoires, and around 9.9 million of these chains were shared by at least two donors. To remove PCR and sequencing errors, raw reads were error-corrected and collapsed into unique sequences using a nearest-neighbor algorithm that merged closely related sequences. To assign V, D and J gene segments, CDR3 sequences were aligned to IMGT reference sequences. For a sequence to be retained, a match of at least six nucleotides to both a V gene segment and a J gene segment was required. A rearrangement was called productive if the CDR3 had no stop codons and remained in frame with V and J, and every other rearrangement was called non-productive. Following IMGT convention, CDR3 was defined as the stretch from the second conserved V-encoded cysteine up to the conserved J-encoded phenylalanine. The earlier analysis of about 610 of the donors excluded sequences that lacked an unambiguous match to a single V gene segment. An earlier analysis of several hundred of the donors called V segments functional above 56.7% productive rearrangements and segregating when the between-donor standard deviation exceeded 5%. A statistical classification framework was built to diagnose cytomegalovirus status from the catalog of TCR beta chain sequences. In a later analysis, V and J genes were assigned by comparing TCR nucleotide sequences against IMGT/GENE-DB human TR gene sequences. A later analysis assigned CDR3 sequences and most-parsimonious VDJ recombination scenarios with the TCRdist pipeline. In a later analysis, every TCR beta chain was defined by the combination of its CDR3 amino acid sequence and its V-gene family, and reads without a unique V-gene family were dropped. To address suspected cross-contamination and a sequencing artifact, a later analysis removed approximately 590 highly shared, low-generation-probability nucleotide sequences. For each public chain, a later analysis derived a clonal expansion index from normalized ranks of inferred template counts within each repertoire. In a later analysis, generation probabilities were computed with a VDJ recombination model fitted to out-of-frame rearrangements, and the resulting probabilities were checked against IGoR. A later analysis scored TCR-TCR, TCR-HLA and TCR-CMV co-occurrence with hypergeometric tests, applying a repertoire-size bias correction to TCR pairs. A later analysis estimated false discovery rates by permuting HLA or CMV assignments 20 times. A later analysis grouped co-occurring TCRs with DBSCAN, adding TCRdist sequence similarity when clustering within HLA-allele-positive subsets. Repertoires with fewer than 30,000 or more than 120,000 public chains, plus five repertoires with anomalous nucleotide sharing, were excluded from co-occurrence clustering. This is the immuneACCESS table as TCRdb keeps it, with only in-frame sequences that have V and J called. A part of the clones is gone; compared with another copy, unresolved V genes explain less than half, and the rest is unexplained. V, J and clone size are those of that table, while D and trimming were read from the DNA. The sample profile shows around 120,000 clones; around 86% of them were found once. The top ten constitute 0.55% to 0.75% of the sample.

This sequence was found in a man aged 18-30 years in good health and CMV-seronegative. Sequenced input: PBMCs.

CDR3 protein: CASSPPGGPGGYTF. The sequenced DNA: TGTGCCAGCAGTCCTCCGGGGGGCCCGGGGGGCTACACCTTC. This chain is built from TRBV6-6 and TRBJ1-2, with a tentative D gene TRBD1 over 6 matching bases. V is pared back by 5 bases and J by 8 bases, with 18 bases lying between the germline termini. The germline V gene (reference sequence) specifies MNHNY as CDR1 and SVGAGI as CDR2. The CDR3 starts with the cysteine, ends with the phenylalanine, and has 14 residues. Here the CDR3 DNA is all that survives: 42 bases in frame from base 1.